This note documents a single TCR beta chain sequence. Its target is not known. Assay: immunoSEQ multiplex PCR; the TCRdb copy retains only in-frame clones and omits some. The sample records around 140,000 clones, around 93% being singletons. The ends were cut back, 4 bases at V and 4 bases at J, with 13 bases in the middle. This CDR3 is 14 amino acids long. Germline V gene sequence: CDR1 SGHAT, CDR2 FQNNGV. This sample was included in a study of OX40 agonist ivuxolimab in advanced cancers. About the research overall: Intravenous ivuxolimab at 0.01 to 10 mg/kg was given to patients every 2 weeks. Prior checkpoint blockade (anti-PD-1, anti-PD-L1 or anti-CTLA-4) was permitted; less than 45% had it.

Overall study results and limits: Relative to CD4+, CD8+ T cells held more expanded clones on average.

V and J are TRBV11-2 and TRBJ1-2; D is possibly TRBD1 (5 bases). The sequencing used CD4+ or CD8+ T cells sorted from blood, collected in a trial of the OX40 agonist ivuxolimab. The TCR originated in an adult with an advanced solid tumor such as melanoma, head and neck, liver or kidney cancer. CDR3 coding DNA: TGTGCCAGCAGCTCCCTCAGGGACTCCTATGGCTACACCTTC. Its translation is CASSSLRDSYGYTF.